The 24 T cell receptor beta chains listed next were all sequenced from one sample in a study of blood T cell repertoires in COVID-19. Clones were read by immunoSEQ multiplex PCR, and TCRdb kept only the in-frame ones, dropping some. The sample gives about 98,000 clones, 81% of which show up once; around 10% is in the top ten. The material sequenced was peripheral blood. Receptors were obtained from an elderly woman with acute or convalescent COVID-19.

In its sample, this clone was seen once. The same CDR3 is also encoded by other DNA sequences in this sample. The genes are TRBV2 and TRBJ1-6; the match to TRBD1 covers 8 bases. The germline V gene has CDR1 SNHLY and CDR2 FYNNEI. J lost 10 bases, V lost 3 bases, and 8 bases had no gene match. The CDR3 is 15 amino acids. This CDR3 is CASSEFRTGSSPLHF. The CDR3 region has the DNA TGTGCCAGCAGTGAGTTCAGGACAGGGAGCTCACCCCTCCACTTT.

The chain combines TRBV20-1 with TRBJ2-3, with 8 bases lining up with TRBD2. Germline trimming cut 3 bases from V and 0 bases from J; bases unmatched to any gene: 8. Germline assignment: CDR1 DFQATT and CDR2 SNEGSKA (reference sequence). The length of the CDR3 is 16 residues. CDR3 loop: CSASLGLVLSTDTQYF. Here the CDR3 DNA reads TGCAGTGCTAGTTTGGGACTAGTGCTTAGCACAGATACGCAGTATTTT.

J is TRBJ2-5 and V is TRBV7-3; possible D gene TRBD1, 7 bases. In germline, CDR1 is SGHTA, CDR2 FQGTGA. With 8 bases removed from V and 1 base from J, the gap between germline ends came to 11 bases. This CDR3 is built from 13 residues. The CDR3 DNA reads TGTGCCAGCTCAGGGGGGAGCCAAGAGACCCAGTACTTC. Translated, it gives CASSGGSQETQYF.

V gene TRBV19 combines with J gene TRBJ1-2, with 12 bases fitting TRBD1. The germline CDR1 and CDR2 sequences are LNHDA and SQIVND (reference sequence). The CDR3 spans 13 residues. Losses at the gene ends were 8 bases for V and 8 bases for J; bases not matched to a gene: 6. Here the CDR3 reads CASARDRGPGYTF. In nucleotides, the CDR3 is TGTGCCAGTGCCCGGGACAGGGGGCCCGGCTACACCTTC.

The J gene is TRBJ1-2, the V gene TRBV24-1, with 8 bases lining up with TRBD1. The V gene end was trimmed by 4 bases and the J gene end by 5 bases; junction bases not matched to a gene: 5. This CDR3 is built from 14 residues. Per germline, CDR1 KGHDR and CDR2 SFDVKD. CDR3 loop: CATSDRTGPYGYTF. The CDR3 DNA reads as TGTGCCACCAGTGACCGGACAGGGCCATATGGCTACACCTTC.

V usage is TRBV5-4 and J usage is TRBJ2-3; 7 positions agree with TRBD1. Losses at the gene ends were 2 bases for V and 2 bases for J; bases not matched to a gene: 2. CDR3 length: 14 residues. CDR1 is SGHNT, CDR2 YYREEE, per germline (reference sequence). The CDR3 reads CASSLGTATDTQYF. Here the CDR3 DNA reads TGTGCCAGCAGCTTAGGGACAGCCACAGATACGCAGTATTTT.

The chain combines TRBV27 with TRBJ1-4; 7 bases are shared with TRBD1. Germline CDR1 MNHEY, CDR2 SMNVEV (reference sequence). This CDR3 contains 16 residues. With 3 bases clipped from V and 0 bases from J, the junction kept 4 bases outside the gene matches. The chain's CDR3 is CASSLGQLSTNEKLFF. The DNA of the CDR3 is TGTGCCAGCAGTTTGGGACAGCTCTCAACTAATGAAAAACTGTTTTTT.

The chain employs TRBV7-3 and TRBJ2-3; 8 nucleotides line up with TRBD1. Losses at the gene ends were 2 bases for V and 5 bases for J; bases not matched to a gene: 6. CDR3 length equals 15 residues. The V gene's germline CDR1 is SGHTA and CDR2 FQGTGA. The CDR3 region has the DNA TGTGCCAGCAGCTTAGAGACAGGGGCTGGAGATACGCAGTATTTT. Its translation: CASSLETGAGDTQYF. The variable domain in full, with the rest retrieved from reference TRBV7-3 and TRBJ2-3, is GAGVSQTPSNKVTEKGKYVELRCDPISGHTALYWYRQSLGQGPEFLIYFQGTGAADDSGLPNDRFFAVRPEGSVSTLKIQRTERGDSAVYLCASSLETGAGDTQYFGPGTRLTVL.

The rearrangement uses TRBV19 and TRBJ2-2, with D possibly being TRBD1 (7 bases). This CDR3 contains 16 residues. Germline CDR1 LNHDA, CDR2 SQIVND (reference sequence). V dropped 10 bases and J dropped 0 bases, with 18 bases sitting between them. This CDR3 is CATNSRGASNTGELFF. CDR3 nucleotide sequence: TGTGCCACCAACTCCAGGGGGGCCTCGAACACCGGGGAGCTGTTTTTT.

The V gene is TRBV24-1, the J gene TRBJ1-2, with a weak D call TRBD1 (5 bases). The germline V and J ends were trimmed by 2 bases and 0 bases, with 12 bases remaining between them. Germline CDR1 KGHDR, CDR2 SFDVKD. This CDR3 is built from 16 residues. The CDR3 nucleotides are TGTGCCACCAGTGATTCAAGACAGACCTCTAACTATGGCTACACCTTC. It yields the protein CATSDSRQTSNYGYTF.

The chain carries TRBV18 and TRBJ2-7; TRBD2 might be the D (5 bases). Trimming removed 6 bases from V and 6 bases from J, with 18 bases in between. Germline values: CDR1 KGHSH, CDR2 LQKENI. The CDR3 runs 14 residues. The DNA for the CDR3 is TGTGCCAGCTCTCTCGGGGAACGGTCGGGCGAGCAGTACTTC. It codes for CASSLGERSGEQYF.

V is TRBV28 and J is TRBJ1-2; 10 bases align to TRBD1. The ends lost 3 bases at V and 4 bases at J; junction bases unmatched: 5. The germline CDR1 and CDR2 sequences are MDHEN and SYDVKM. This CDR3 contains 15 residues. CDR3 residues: CASSFRDRGTYGYTF. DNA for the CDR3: TGTGCCAGCAGTTTCCGGGACAGGGGCACCTATGGCTACACCTTC.

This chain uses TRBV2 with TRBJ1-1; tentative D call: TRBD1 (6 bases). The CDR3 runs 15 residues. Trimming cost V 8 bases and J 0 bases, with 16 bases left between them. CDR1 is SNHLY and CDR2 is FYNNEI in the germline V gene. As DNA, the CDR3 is TGTGCCAGCGGCTCAACGACAGGAGTGAACACTGAAGCTTTCTTT. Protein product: CASGSTTGVNTEAFF.

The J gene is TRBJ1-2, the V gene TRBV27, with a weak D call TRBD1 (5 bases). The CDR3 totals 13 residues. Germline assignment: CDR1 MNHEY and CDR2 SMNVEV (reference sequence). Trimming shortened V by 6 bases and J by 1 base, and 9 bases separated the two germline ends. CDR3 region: CASRGGFNYGYTF. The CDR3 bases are TGTGCCAGCAGGGGGGGTTTTAACTATGGCTACACCTTC.

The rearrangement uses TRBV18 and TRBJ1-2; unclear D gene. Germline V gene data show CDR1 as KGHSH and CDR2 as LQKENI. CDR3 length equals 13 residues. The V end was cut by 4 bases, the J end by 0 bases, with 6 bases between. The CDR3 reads CASSLAPNYGYTF. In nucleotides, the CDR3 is TGTGCCAGCTCACTAGCACCTAACTATGGCTACACCTTC.

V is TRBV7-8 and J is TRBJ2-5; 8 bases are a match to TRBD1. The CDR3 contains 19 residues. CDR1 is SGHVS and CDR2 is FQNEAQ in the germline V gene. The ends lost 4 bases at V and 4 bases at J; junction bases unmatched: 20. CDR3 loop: CASSSAQRQGQIGRETQYF. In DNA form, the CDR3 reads TGTGCCAGCAGCTCCGCTCAACGACAGGGGCAAATAGGGCGAGAGACCCAGTACTTC.

The CDR3 sequence is CATQEGPRETQYF. CDR3 coding DNA: TGTGCCACACAAGAGGGCCCCAGAGAGACCCAGTACTTC. The chain recombines TRBV18 with TRBJ2-5; D may be TRBD2 (5 bases). The V gene lost 10 bases and the J gene lost 4 bases, with 16 bases spanning the gap. Germline V gene data show CDR1 as KGHSH and CDR2 as LQKENI. The CDR3 has 13 amino acids.

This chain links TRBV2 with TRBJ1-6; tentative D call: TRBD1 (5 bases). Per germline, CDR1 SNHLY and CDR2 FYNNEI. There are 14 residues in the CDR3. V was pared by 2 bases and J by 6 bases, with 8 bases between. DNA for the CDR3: TGTGCCAGCAGTGAACCGGGGGGTAATTCACCCCTCCACTTT. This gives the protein CASSEPGGNSPLHF.

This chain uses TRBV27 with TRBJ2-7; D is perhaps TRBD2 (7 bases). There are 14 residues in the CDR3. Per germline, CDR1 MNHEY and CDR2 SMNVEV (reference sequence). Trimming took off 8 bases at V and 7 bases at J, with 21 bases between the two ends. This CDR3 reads CASGGGGGLGEQYF. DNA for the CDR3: TGTGCCAGCGGAGGGGGAGGGGGATTAGGGGAGCAGTACTTC.

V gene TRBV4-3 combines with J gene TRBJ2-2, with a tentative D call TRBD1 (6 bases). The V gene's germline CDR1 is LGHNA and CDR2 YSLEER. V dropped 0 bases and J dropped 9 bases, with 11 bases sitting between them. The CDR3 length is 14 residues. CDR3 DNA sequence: TGCGCCAGCAGCCAAGAAACAGGGTGGAGGGAGCTGTTTTTT. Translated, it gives CASSQETGWRELFF.

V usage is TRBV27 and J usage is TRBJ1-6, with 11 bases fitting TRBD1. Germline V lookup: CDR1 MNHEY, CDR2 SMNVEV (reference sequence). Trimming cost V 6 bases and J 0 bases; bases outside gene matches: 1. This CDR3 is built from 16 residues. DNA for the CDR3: TGTGCCAGCAGCGGGACAGGGGGCTCCTATAATTCACCCCTCCACTTT. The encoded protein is CASSGTGGSYNSPLHF.

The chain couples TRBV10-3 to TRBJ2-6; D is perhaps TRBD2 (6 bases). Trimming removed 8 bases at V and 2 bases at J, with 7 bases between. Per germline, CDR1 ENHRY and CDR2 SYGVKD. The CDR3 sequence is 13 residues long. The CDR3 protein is CAIRGTGANVLTF. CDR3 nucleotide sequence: TGTGCCATCCGGGGGACTGGGGCCAACGTCCTGACTTTC.

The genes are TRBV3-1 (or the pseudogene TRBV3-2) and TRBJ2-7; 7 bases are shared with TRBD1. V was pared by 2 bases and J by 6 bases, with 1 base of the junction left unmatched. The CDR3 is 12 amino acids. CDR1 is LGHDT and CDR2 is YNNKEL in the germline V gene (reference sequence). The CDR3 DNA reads TGTGCCAGCAGCCAAAAGGGGGCCGAGCAGTACGTC. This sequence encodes CASSQKGAEQYV.

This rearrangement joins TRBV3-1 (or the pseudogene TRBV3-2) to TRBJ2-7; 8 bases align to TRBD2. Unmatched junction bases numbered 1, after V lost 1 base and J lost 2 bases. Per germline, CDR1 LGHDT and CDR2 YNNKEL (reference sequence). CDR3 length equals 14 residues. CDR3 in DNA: TGTGCCAGCAGCCAAGCCGGGGGGGCCTACGAGCAGTACTTC. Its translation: CASSQAGGAYEQYF.